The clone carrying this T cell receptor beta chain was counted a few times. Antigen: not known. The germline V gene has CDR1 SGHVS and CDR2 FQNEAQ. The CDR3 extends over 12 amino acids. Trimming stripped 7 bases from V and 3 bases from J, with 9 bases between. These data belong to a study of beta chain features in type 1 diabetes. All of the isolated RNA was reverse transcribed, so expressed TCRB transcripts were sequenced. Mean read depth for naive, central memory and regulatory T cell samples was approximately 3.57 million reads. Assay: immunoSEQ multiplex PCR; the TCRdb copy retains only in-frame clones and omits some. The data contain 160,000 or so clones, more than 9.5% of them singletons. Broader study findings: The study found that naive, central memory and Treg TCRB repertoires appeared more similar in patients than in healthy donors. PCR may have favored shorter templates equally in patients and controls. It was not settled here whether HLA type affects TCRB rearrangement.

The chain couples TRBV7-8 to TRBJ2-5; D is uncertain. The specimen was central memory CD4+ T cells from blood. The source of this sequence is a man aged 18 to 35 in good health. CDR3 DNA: TGTGCCAGCAAGGGCGGAAAAGAGACCCAGTACTTC. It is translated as CASKGGKETQYF. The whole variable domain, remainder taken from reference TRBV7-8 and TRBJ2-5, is GAGVSQSPRYKVAKRGQDVALRCDPISGHVSLFWYQQALGQGPEFLTYFQNEAQLDKSGLPSDRFFAERPEGSVSTLKIQRTQQEDSAVYLCASKGGKETQYFGPGTRLLVL.